These T cell receptor beta chains were read from a single sample in a study of human T cells and chemical hapten exposure. Each CDR3 protein is one row after TCRdb ran MiXCR on the RACE reads. The repertoire consists of about 70,000 distinct CDR3 sequences, with roughly 9.8% occurring once and the leading ten covering approximately 3%. The specimen comprised whole blood, sampled in connection with sensitization to the hapten diphenylcyclopropenone (DPC). These receptors came from a middle-aged woman with alopecia areata. Some clones in this sample may be carry-over from other donors' samples. CDR3s include the opening cysteine and the closing phenylalanine or tryptophan. Each record gives: J gene, V gene, D gene, CDR3 length, clone size, CDR3 DNA, CDR3 protein. The D gene is left open where the match is weak. Rows may omit the clone size; those that give it use once, few, many or a size class.

>TRBJ2-7|TRBV4-1|-|14|many
TGCGCCAGCAGCCGGGACCGGGTTACCTACGAGCAGTACTTC
CASSRDRVTYEQYF
>TRBJ1-6|TRBV19|-|13|many
TGTGCCAGTAGTGACGACGGCTATTCACCCCTCCACTTT
CASSDDGYSPLHF
>TRBJ2-5|TRBV4-2|-|13|few
TGTGCCAGCAGCCAGACCAGGGAAGAGACCCAGTACTTC
CASSQTREETQYF
>TRBJ2-2|TRBV3-1|-|15|many
TGTGCCAGCAGCCAAGGCCCACAGCGGACCGGGGAGCTGTTTTTT
CASSQGPQRTGELFF
>TRBJ2-3|TRBV30|-|12|many
TGTGCCTGGAGCGAGAGCACAGATACGCAGTATTTT
CAWSESTDTQYF
>TRBJ1-1|TRBV7-9|-|13|many
TGTGCCAGCAGCCAAGAAATGCAGCCTGAAGCTTTCTTT
CASSQEMQPEAFF
>TRBJ2-3|TRBV9|-|14|many
TGTGCCAGCAGCGTCCGGGGGACCACAGATACGCAGTATTTT
CASSVRGTTDTQYF
>TRBJ1-5|TRBV19|TRBD1|14|-
TGTGCCAGTAGTACGACAGGGGACAATCAGCCCCAGCATTTT
CASSTTGDNQPQHF
>TRBJ1-5|TRBV11-2|TRBD1|15|once
TGTGCCAGCAGCCCACAGGGGGGGCTCAGTCAGCCCCAGCATTTT
CASSPQGGLSQPQHF
>TRBJ2-2|TRBV7-7|TRBD1|16|many
TGTGCCAGCAGCTTACTAGGGACAGGGGGCACCGGGGAGCTGTTTTTT
CASSLLGTGGTGELFF
>TRBJ1-2|TRBV29-1|-|13|-
TGCAGCGTTGAAAACAGAGACAACTATGGCTACACCTTC
CSVENRDNYGYTF
>TRBJ2-2|TRBV23-1|-|17|many
TGCGCCAGCAGTCAATCGTGTGACTCGATCCTCACCGGGGAGCTGTTTTTT
CASSQSCDSILTGELFF
>TRBJ2-1|TRBV11-2|TRBD1|14|few
TGTGCCAGCAGCGCCGGACAGGGTTGGAATGAGCAGTTCTTC
CASSAGQGWNEQFF
>TRBJ2-3|TRBV7-8|TRBD2|14|many
TGTGCCAGCAGCTTGGCGGGGGGGCAAGATACGCAGTATTTT
CASSLAGGQDTQYF
>TRBJ2-2|TRBV7-2|-|15|few
TGTGCCAGCAGCTTAGGAGGTCGGGGAGGCGGGGAGCTGTTTTTT
CASSLGGRGGGELFF
>TRBJ2-3|TRBV6-4|TRBD2|15|many
TGTGCCAGCAGTAACCTAGCGGGGAGTACAGATACGCAGTATTTT
CASSNLAGSTDTQYF
>TRBJ1-2|TRBV29-1|-|11|-
TGCAGCATAACAGAGAACTATGGCTACACCTTC
CSITENYGYTF
>TRBJ1-1|TRBV12-3/TRBV12-4|TRBD1|22|many
TGTGCCAGCAGTTTAAGCGGGTGGAGTAGGACAGGATGGTCCTCCGACTTCACTGAAGCTTTCTTT
CASSLSGWSRTGWSSDFTEAFF
>TRBJ2-3|TRBV30|-|15|-
TGTGCCTGGAGTGTACCAAAGGGAACCACAGATACGCAGTATTTT
CAWSVPKGTTDTQYF
>TRBJ2-1|TRBV4-1|TRBD2|18|many
TGCGCCAGCAGCCAGGCTTTCTATGTAGCGGGGACCTACAATGAGCAGTTCTTC
CASSQAFYVAGTYNEQFF
>TRBJ1-5|TRBV19|-|15|-
TGTGCCAGTAGACCCCTTGAAGGGGGCAATCAGCCCCAGCATTTT
CASRPLEGGNQPQHF
>TRBJ2-5|TRBV28|TRBD2|17|few
TGTGCCAGCAGCCCCTCTCGAGGACTAGCGGGGGTAGAGACCCAGTACTTC
CASSPSRGLAGVETQYF
>TRBJ1-6|TRBV4-3|-|14|many
TGCGCCAGCAGCCAAGGCACAGCATTGTCACCCCTCCACTTT
CASSQGTALSPLHF
>TRBJ2-7|TRBV6-5|-|15|many
TGTGCCAGCAGTAGTGGTGGGTTTAATACCTACGAGCAGTACTTC
CASSSGGFNTYEQYF
>TRBJ1-2|TRBV4-3|-|15|many
TGCGCCAGCAGCCAAGATAAGGTCACTAACTATGGCTACACCTTC
CASSQDKVTNYGYTF
>TRBJ2-7|TRBV7-9|TRBD1|14|few
TGTGCCAGCACCTTGGGACAGGGTAAATACGAGCAGTACTTC
CASTLGQGKYEQYF
>TRBJ2-7|TRBV2|-|13|many
TGTGCCAGCAGTGTGGGGGGCCGCTACGAGCAGTACTTC
CASSVGGRYEQYF
>TRBJ2-7|TRBV5-1|-|12|few
TGCGCCAGCAGCTTGGAGACCCACGAGCAGTACTTC
CASSLETHEQYF
>TRBJ2-5|TRBV29-1|-|10|-
TGCAGCGGTATTTCTGAGACCCAGTACTTC
CSGISETQYF
>TRBJ2-3|TRBV6-6|TRBD2|16|many
TGTGCCAGCAGTTACTCGATGAGCGGGGGCACAGATACGCAGTATTTT
CASSYSMSGGTDTQYF
>TRBJ2-5|TRBV15|TRBD2|16|-
TGTGCCACCAGCCCCCGCTGGCGGGGAGGGAAAGAGACCCAGTACTTC
CATSPRWRGGKETQYF
>TRBJ2-7|TRBV11-1|TRBD1|15|-
TGTGCCAGCAGCTTGGGGACAGCGGTCTCCTACGAGCAGTACTTC
CASSLGTAVSYEQYF
>TRBJ2-7|TRBV29-1|-|15|many
TGCAGCGTTGGGGGGCGAGGCGCCGGCCTCTACGAGCAGTACTTC
CSVGGRGAGLYEQYF
>TRBJ2-1|TRBV18|-|15|many
TGTGCCAGCTCACAGCAGGGATACTCCTACAATGAGCAGTTCTTC
CASSQQGYSYNEQFF
>TRBJ1-5|TRBV28|TRBD1|17|many
TGTGCCAGCAGGCCCGGGACAGGGTACTTCGGGGATCAGCCCCAGCATTTT
CASRPGTGYFGDQPQHF
>TRBJ2-7|TRBV20-1|TRBD2|12|many
TGCAGTGCTAGCGGGGGGGCCTACGAGCAGTACTTC
CSASGGAYEQYF
>TRBJ2-2|TRBV29-1|-|15|few
TGCAGCGCCGGGCAATGGCCGAGAAACACCGGGGAGCTGTTTTTT
CSAGQWPRNTGELFF
>TRBJ2-5|TRBV21-1|-|15|few
TGTGCCAGCAGCAACCCTTGCAAAGTCCAAGAGACCCAGTACTTC
CASSNPCKVQETQYF
>TRBJ2-3|TRBV4-1|-|13|many
TGCGCCAGCAGCCAAGAGGGGGATGAAGTGAGGTATTTT
CASSQEGDEVRYF
>TRBJ1-5|TRBV7-6|-|13|many
TGTGCCAGCAGCAGAGGCGACTTACAGCCCCAGCATTTT
CASSRGDLQPQHF
>TRBJ2-1|TRBV28|TRBD2|15|many
TGTGCCAGCCAAGGCGCGGCGGGGGGGCCTGACGGGCAGTTCTTC
CASQGAAGGPDGQFF
>TRBJ1-2|TRBV15|-|13|many
TGTGCCACCAGCAGAGATAGCAACTATGGCTACACCTTC
CATSRDSNYGYTF
>TRBJ2-7|TRBV7-2|-|11|many
TGTGCCAGCAGCTTTTTCCACGAGCAGTACTTC
CASSFFHEQYF
>TRBJ1-4|TRBV12-3/TRBV12-4|-|14|many
TGTGCCAGCAGGAGCGACAGGAGTAATGAAAAACTGTTTTTT
CASRSDRSNEKLFF
>TRBJ1-5|TRBV10-3|-|17|many
TGTGCCATCAGTGATAGTGGGGGCCTGTATAGCAATCAGCCCCAGCATTTT
CAISDSGGLYSNQPQHF
>TRBJ2-5|TRBV18|-|13|many
TGTGCCAGCTCACTAGTGTACCAAGAGACCCAGTACTTC
CASSLVYQETQYF
>TRBJ1-2|TRBV12-3/TRBV12-4|-|14|many
TGTGCCAGCAGCACGGGACAAGGAACCTATGGCTACACCTTC
CASSTGQGTYGYTF
>TRBJ2-7|TRBV3-1|TRBD2|15|many
TGTGCCAGCAGCCAAGTAGCGGGGGCCTCCTACGAGCAGTACTTC
CASSQVAGASYEQYF
>TRBJ2-1|TRBV7-9|-|14|-
TGTGCCAGCAGCTTAATGACCTCCTACAATGAGCAGTTCTTC
CASSLMTSYNEQFF
>TRBJ1-1|TRBV18|-|13|few
TGTGCCAGCTCACCGCCCGATGACACTGAAGCTTTCTTT
CASSPPDDTEAFF